This T cell receptor beta chain was recovered during a study of cytomegalovirus exposure and HLA in healthy donors. Overall study results and limits: The study labeled 150 or so TCR beta chains cytomegalovirus-associated.

The study ran its PCR with 60 Vbeta and 13 Jbeta primers. Clones were read by immunoSEQ multiplex PCR, and TCRdb kept only the in-frame ones, dropping some. This table holds about 100,000 clones, around 81% found once. As concerns this clone: The antigen remains undetermined.

The CDR3 loop spans 12 amino acids. Germline CDR1 is SGHRS and CDR2 is YFSETQ. V was cut by 8 bases and J by 3 bases, with 11 bases left in between. The sample comprised PBMCs. This clonotype was obtained from a woman aged 70-85 years in good health and CMV-seropositive. The chain carries TRBV5-1 and TRBJ2-5; TRBD1 is a possible D gene (5 bases). The CDR3 protein is CASSVDKETQYF. As DNA, the CDR3 is TGCGCCAGTAGTGTGGACAAAGAGACCCAGTACTTC. Full variable domain (outside the CDR3, taken from reference TRBV5-1 and TRBJ2-5): KAGVTQTPRYLIKTRGQQVTLSCSPISGHRSVSWYQQTPGQGLQFLFEYFSETQRNKGNFPGRFSGRQFSNSRSEMNVSTLELGDSALYLCASSVDKETQYFGPGTRLLVL.